This T cell receptor beta chain was obtained from a study of blood T cells in healthy people across ages. Combining a sample-barcoded 5' primer with a J-beta primer mix, a second PCR ran for roughly 7 to 11 cycles. TCRdb used MiXCR to reprocess the 5' RACE reads, holding one entry per CDR3 protein. Seen here are 900,000 to 950,000 distinct CDR3 sequences, 25% to 30% observed once, and the top ten hold 10%. Germline values: CDR1 MGHRA, CDR2 YSYEKL. The CDR3 runs 19 residues. Trimming left V 0 bases short and J 5 bases short, with 26 bases between. This sample also belongs to another study, concerning T cells of mothers and their children.

The sequence was obtained from a woman in her 40s in good health. The sample comprised blood. The rearrangement links TRBV4-1 to TRBJ2-7, with D possibly TRBD2 on 6 matching bases. The CDR3 bases are TGCGCCAGCAGCCAAGAAGGACTATGGCTCTTATTCGGTGCAGACGAGCAGTACTTC. Amino acid sequence: CASSQEGLWLLFGADEQYF.